This entry is about one TCR beta chain. No antigen is known for it. Nothing much larger sits one base from this clone, and base qualities are not available. The receptor library was made with the immunoSEQ multiplex PCR assay. For the multiplex PCR, a mixture combining 60 forward primers for TCR Vbeta segments and 13 reverse primers for TCR Jbeta segments was used. Amplification of the CDR3 region of rearranged TCR beta genes was performed with a multiplex PCR assay on genomic DNA. Amplified TCR beta libraries were sequenced as 87-base-pair reads on the Illumina HiSeq System. The original pipeline was this. Across the 500 to 850 repertoires, a later analysis counted about 81 million unique TCR beta chains, around 11 million of which were shared by at least two donors. Raw reads were error-corrected and collapsed into unique sequences with a nearest-neighbor algorithm that merged closely related sequences to remove PCR and sequencing errors. To assign V, D and J gene segments, CDR3 sequences were aligned to IMGT reference sequences. For a sequence to be retained, at least a six-nucleotide match to both a V gene segment and a J gene segment was required. Rearrangements were classified as productive when the CDR3 lacked stop codons and remained in frame with V and J, and all other rearrangements were classified as non-productive. Following IMGT convention, CDR3 was defined as the stretch from the second conserved V-encoded cysteine up to the conserved J-encoded phenylalanine. Sequences without an unambiguous match to a single V gene segment were excluded from the earlier analysis of over 500 of the donors. An earlier analysis of 500 to 700 of the donors classified V segments as functional when productive rearrangements were above 56.7% and as segregating when the standard deviation between donors was above 5%. To diagnose cytomegalovirus status from the catalog of TCR beta chain sequences, a statistical classification framework was built. In a later analysis, TCR nucleotide sequences were compared against IMGT/GENE-DB human TR gene sequences so that V and J genes could be assigned. A later analysis assigned CDR3 sequences and most-parsimonious VDJ recombination scenarios with the TCRdist pipeline. In a later analysis, each TCR beta chain was defined by its CDR3 amino acid sequence together with its V-gene family, and reads without a unique V-gene family were excluded. A later analysis removed roughly 590 highly shared, low-generation-probability nucleotide sequences to deal with suspected cross-contamination and a sequencing artifact. A later analysis calculated a clonal expansion index for each public chain from normalized within-repertoire ranks of inferred template counts. In a later analysis, generation probabilities were computed with a VDJ recombination model fitted to out-of-frame rearrangements, and the resulting probabilities were checked against IGoR. In a later analysis, hypergeometric tests were used to score TCR-TCR, TCR-HLA and TCR-CMV co-occurrence, with a repertoire-size bias correction applied to TCR pairs. In a later analysis, false discovery rates were estimated by permuting HLA or CMV assignments 20 times. In a later analysis, co-occurring TCRs were grouped using DBSCAN, with TCRdist sequence similarity added in when clustering inside HLA-allele-positive subsets. For co-occurrence clustering, repertoires with fewer than 30,000 or more than 120,000 public chains were excluded, along with five or six repertoires with anomalous nucleotide sharing. This immuneACCESS table, as held by TCRdb, lists in-frame sequences with V and J called but not all clones. Of the missing ones, under half trace to an unresolved V gene in checked studies; the others have no known cause. V and J calls and clone size are those listed in that table; D and trimming were worked out from the DNA. Counted in this sample were approximately 100,000 clones; around 73% of them appeared once. The top ten constitute approximately 4% of the sample.

This entry comes from a study of cytomegalovirus exposure and HLA in healthy donors (dated by TCRdb to about 2017). With respect to the entire study: In an earlier analysis of roughly 500 of the donors, 250 to 300 Gb of sequence data and some 100 million unique TCR beta sequences from about 179 million T cells were reported. To study patterns of TCR occurrence, a later analysis re-analyzed previously published TCR beta repertoires from around 660 donors and added high-resolution HLA genotyping. In a later genetic analysis, genome-wide SNP genotypes for 398 of the 666 donors were used, and that subset was treated as a discovery cohort. The number of typed donors differed by locus: roughly 620-640 for A, B, C, DRB1 and DQB1; approximately 520 for DQA1; approximately 600 for DPA1; and around 470 for DPB1. Approximately 310 gigabases of sequencing data and 70 million to 85 million unique TCR sequences were included in an early release covering 550 to 650 HLA-typed donors. High-throughput TCR immunosequencing, statistical association of individual TCRs with disease status, and machine learning were combined to predict cytomegalovirus infection status. The study profiled the T cell repertoires of hundreds of subjects by immunosequencing and related them to cytomegalovirus serostatus. On average, around 200,000 unique TCR beta nucleotide sequences were sequenced per donor among about 400 genotyped donors of the cohort, with 15% to 20% of those sequences being non-productive. An earlier analysis of some 600 of the donors applied high-throughput TCR beta sequencing to assess whether each TCR beta V gene segment acted as functional or pseudogenic. Of the 350 to 450 genotyped donors, around 81% fell in the genetic ancestry cluster associated with self-reported Caucasian donors. HLA typing covered class I and class II loci at four-digit resolution. Along with the roughly 670-subject first cohort, a separate validation cohort of about 110 different subjects was used. Alongside the repertoire data, information on donor age, sex, ethnicity and CMV serostatus was compiled. Rather than using new phenotypic data, the later analysis identified candidate immune exposures from TCR beta sequences and from how often those sequences occurred across donors. Every repertoire in the discovery cohort had been generated on one and the same sequencing platform. The study was designed to test whether signatures of past pathogen exposure could be identified by cataloging public T cell receptors. Several DR-DQ haplotypes were treated as single units for association and clustering because of strong linkage in the cohort. Paper-wide results and their limitations: The cohort was sequenced for TCR beta chains only, and without alpha or paired-chain data the features that could be detected were limited. Presence/absence analyses assumed roughly uniform sequencing depth across donors, an assumption that may not hold. An earlier analysis of approximately 540 of the donors showed that most TCR beta V segments appeared in productive rearrangements either about 87% or about 30% of the time, which broadly matched IMGT annotations. Because HLA typing was unavailable for some donors at each locus, only the typed subset was used in association tests. A cluster of highly shared sequence variants was judged likely to represent a technical artifact of the sequencing pipeline. A later genetic analysis reported fewer N-insertions in productive TCRs among donors in an Asian-associated ancestry cluster than the roughly 720-donor mean. A later analysis found that HLA-associated TCR beta chains were more clonally expanded and had lower generation probabilities than equally common non-associated chains. A further reported finding was that TCR beta sequences accurately predicted the HLA-A and HLA-B alleles for most subjects in the first cohort. A total of roughly 160 TCR beta chains were listed by the study as associated with cytomegalovirus. Because counts were too low, about 18 rarely observed V segments, including chromosome 9 orphons, were excluded from the earlier analysis of around 640 of the donors. Most CMV-associated TCR beta chains appeared to be HLA-restricted in a later analysis, and the HLA associations seemed to be driven largely by CMV exposure. In a later analysis, the rate of TCR association differed among HLA loci, with DRB1 alleles having the most associated TCRs and HLA-C alleles having the fewest. When HLA alleles, especially DR and DQ, strongly co-occurred, attributing TCR associations to individual alleles was difficult. The authors suggested that the approach could potentially be generalized to other disease states and immunological phenotypes. Linkage disequilibrium might explain the correlated functional status among segregating V segments, but an unknown experimental factor could not be excluded. Because the 87-base-pair reads could not distinguish some IMGT-functional V segments, including TRBV6-2 and TRBV6-3, those segments were excluded. In a later genetic analysis, a missense DCLRE1C variant was associated with V-gene and J-gene trimming of TCR beta chains, and the association was replicated in an independent cohort. Several of the top co-occurrence clusters appeared to be linked to parvovirus B19, influenza, CMV and Epstein-Barr virus, according to a later analysis. The classifier was reported to diagnose cytomegalovirus status with high specificity and sensitivity in both the original and validation cohorts. Specific HLA alleles were associated with over 15,000 TCR beta sequences at a false discovery rate of 0.05 in a later analysis. In vitro tests confirmed that three of the cytomegalovirus-associated TCR beta chains recognize cytomegalovirus antigens. Most TCR sequences were seen in very few donors, while some public TCRs were found in many individuals. CMV serostatus was the only immune exposure information available for the cohort.

CDR1 and CDR2, looked up from the germline V gene, are SGHVS and FQNEAQ. The CDR3 has 15 amino acids, counting the end cysteine and phenylalanine. The read is trimmed to its CDR3 DNA, 45 bases read in frame from base 1. V loses 5 bases, J loses 4 bases, and the germline ends lie 12 bases apart. In total, 630 or so healthy bone marrow donors made up the cohort. Cohort members were all nominally healthy when sampled, although unrecorded immune exposures were likely present. The donor was CMV seropositive and belonged to the group of some 290 seropositive cohort members. Every donor gave a peripheral blood sample, and the peripheral blood mononuclear cells from that sample were used for TCR beta sequencing. Genomic DNA extraction from the blood cell samples was performed with the Qiagen DNeasy Blood Extraction Kit.

Rearrangement joined TRBV7-8 to TRBJ2-6; D gene: possibly TRBD1, on 6 matching bases. The TCR comes from a woman in her forties in good health and CMV-seropositive. Material for sequencing was PBMCs. The CDR3 is CASSPTGKGANVLTF. The nucleotide sequence is TGTGCCAGCAGCCCTACAGGGAAAGGGGCCAACGTCCTGACTTTC.